These T cell receptor beta chains were read from a single sample in a study of control samples from healthy donors and cancer patients. The repertoire was sequenced with immunoSEQ multiplex PCR; TCRdb's copy has only in-frame clones and lacks some. Among approximately 37,000 clones listed, roughly 92% were seen once. The sample taken for sequencing was blood. These receptors came from a woman in her fifties or sixties in good health. Both conserved end residues are part of each CDR3. Each record gives: J gene, clone size, CDR3 length, V gene, D gene, CDR3 DNA, CDR3 protein. D genes are given only for firm matches. The size field is filled for only some rows; it gives once, few, many or a size class.

j_gene: TRBJ2-3; abundance: -; len: 13; v_gene: TRBV4-2; d_gene: -; CDR3nt: TGTGCCAGCAGCCCGGACAGCACAGATACGCAGTATTTT; CDR3aa: CASSPDSTDTQYF
j_gene: TRBJ1-6; abundance: -; len: 13; v_gene: TRBV19; d_gene: -; CDR3nt: TGTGCCAGTAGTATACAGAGGAACTCACCCCTCCACTTT; CDR3aa: CASSIQRNSPLHF
j_gene: TRBJ1-6; abundance: -; len: 14; v_gene: TRBV6-5; d_gene: TRBD1; CDR3nt: TGTGCCAGCAGTCCCGGGACAGGGGAATCACCCCTCCACTTT; CDR3aa: CASSPGTGESPLHF
j_gene: TRBJ1-5; abundance: -; len: 15; v_gene: TRBV2; d_gene: -; CDR3nt: TGTGCCAGCAGGGCGAGGACTGATCAGGTTCAGCCCCAGCATTTT; CDR3aa: CASRARTDQVQPQHF
j_gene: TRBJ2-2; abundance: once; len: 11; v_gene: TRBV20-1; d_gene: -; CDR3nt: TGCAGTGCGAAAAGTCCCGGGGAGCTGTTTTTT; CDR3aa: CSAKSPGELFF
j_gene: TRBJ1-2; abundance: -; len: 14; v_gene: TRBV28; d_gene: TRBD1; CDR3nt: TGTGCCAGCAGTTTCACGGGACAGAACTATGGCTACACCTTC; CDR3aa: CASSFTGQNYGYTF
j_gene: TRBJ1-1; abundance: -; len: 13; v_gene: TRBV27; d_gene: -; CDR3nt: TGTGCCAGCAGTTTCGGCTTGAACACTGAAGCTTTCTTT; CDR3aa: CASSFGLNTEAFF
j_gene: TRBJ1-2; abundance: -; len: 18; v_gene: TRBV28; d_gene: -; CDR3nt: TGTGCCAGCAGGGGGGTGGAGAATCGGGACGGGGCTAACTATGGCTACACCTTC; CDR3aa: CASRGVENRDGANYGYTF
j_gene: TRBJ2-7; abundance: -; len: 14; v_gene: TRBV19; d_gene: TRBD1; CDR3nt: TGTGCCAGTAGTACCCCGGACAGGCCGGGCGAGCAGTACTTC; CDR3aa: CASSTPDRPGEQYF
j_gene: TRBJ2-4; abundance: -; len: 14; v_gene: TRBV18; d_gene: -; CDR3nt: TGTGCCAGCTCACCGAGGGAAACCAAAAACATTCAGTACTTC; CDR3aa: CASSPRETKNIQYF
j_gene: TRBJ1-1; abundance: -; len: 13; v_gene: TRBV12-5; d_gene: -; CDR3nt: TGTGCTAGTCAGGAAGGTTGGAACACTGAAGCTTTCTTT; CDR3aa: CASQEGWNTEAFF
j_gene: TRBJ1-1; abundance: -; len: 17; v_gene: TRBV18; d_gene: -; CDR3nt: TGTGCCAGCTCACCGAAGGGGGGGGGTGAGGTGTGGACTGAAGCTTTCTTT; CDR3aa: CASSPKGGGEVWTEAFF
j_gene: TRBJ1-2; abundance: -; len: 13; v_gene: TRBV4-3; d_gene: TRBD1; CDR3nt: TGCGCCAGCAGCCAAGGGACAGGAAATGGCTACACCTTC; CDR3aa: CASSQGTGNGYTF
j_gene: TRBJ2-5; abundance: -; len: 12; v_gene: TRBV3-1/TRBV3-2; d_gene: -; CDR3nt: TGTGCCAGCAGCCCCCCCCGAGAGACCCAGTACTTC; CDR3aa: CASSPPRETQYF
j_gene: TRBJ1-3; abundance: -; len: 14; v_gene: TRBV7-9; d_gene: -; CDR3nt: TGTGCCAGCAGCGAAGACATCTCTGGAAACACCATATATTTT; CDR3aa: CASSEDISGNTIYF
j_gene: TRBJ2-3; abundance: once; len: 16; v_gene: TRBV5-1; d_gene: -; CDR3nt: TGCGCCAGCAGCTTAGGGTGGCGCGGGATAACAGATACGCAGTATTTT; CDR3aa: CASSLGWRGITDTQYF
j_gene: TRBJ1-6; abundance: -; len: 15; v_gene: TRBV9; d_gene: -; CDR3nt: TGTGCCAGCAGCGCGTCAACAGGACTCGGTTCACCCCTCCACTTT; CDR3aa: CASSASTGLGSPLHF
j_gene: TRBJ1-2; abundance: -; len: 13; v_gene: TRBV28; d_gene: -; CDR3nt: TGTGCCAGCAGTATACAGTCTAACTATGGCTACACCTTC; CDR3aa: CASSIQSNYGYTF
j_gene: TRBJ2-5; abundance: -; len: 14; v_gene: TRBV29-1; d_gene: TRBD2; CDR3nt: TGCAGCGTTCCAAGGCTAGCGGGGATAGAGACCCAGTACTTC; CDR3aa: CSVPRLAGIETQYF
j_gene: TRBJ2-3; abundance: -; len: 15; v_gene: TRBV5-1; d_gene: -; CDR3nt: TGCGCCAGCAGCCCGACTCCCTCTAGCACAGATACGCAGTATTTT; CDR3aa: CASSPTPSSTDTQYF
j_gene: TRBJ1-2; abundance: -; len: 16; v_gene: TRBV19; d_gene: -; CDR3nt: TGTGCCAGTAGTATCGGGAGCCCCCCCACTAACTATGGCTACACCTTC; CDR3aa: CASSIGSPPTNYGYTF
j_gene: TRBJ1-2; abundance: -; len: 14; v_gene: TRBV28; d_gene: TRBD1; CDR3nt: TGTGCCACCCGGAGAGAGGGACAGAACTATGGCTACACCTTC; CDR3aa: CATRREGQNYGYTF
j_gene: TRBJ1-2; abundance: -; len: 11; v_gene: TRBV20-1; d_gene: -; CDR3nt: TGCAGTGCATCCGCCATGGACGGCTACACCTTC; CDR3aa: CSASAMDGYTF
j_gene: TRBJ2-7; abundance: few; len: 13; v_gene: TRBV6-1; d_gene: -; CDR3nt: TGTGCCAGCAGTGAGACAAACGCCTACGAGCAGTACTTC; CDR3aa: CASSETNAYEQYF
j_gene: TRBJ2-4; abundance: -; len: 13; v_gene: TRBV9; d_gene: -; CDR3nt: TGTGCCAGCAGCTCCCCCCAGTCCCCCATTCAGTACTTC; CDR3aa: CASSSPQSPIQYF
j_gene: TRBJ1-1; abundance: -; len: 14; v_gene: TRBV9; d_gene: -; CDR3nt: TGTGCCAGCAGCCCCGGAACGGATAACACTGAAGCTTTCTTT; CDR3aa: CASSPGTDNTEAFF
j_gene: TRBJ1-2; abundance: -; len: 13; v_gene: TRBV4-3; d_gene: TRBD1; CDR3nt: TGCGCCAGCAGCCAGAGGACAGGGGGCGGCTACACCTTC; CDR3aa: CASSQRTGGGYTF
j_gene: TRBJ1-1; abundance: -; len: 22; v_gene: TRBV27; d_gene: -; CDR3nt: TGTGCCAGCAGTACCTGGGTGCGGGGCAAGGGGGGGAGGGCCCCGGTCTTTATGGCGTATTTCTTT; CDR3aa: CASSTWVRGKGGRAPVFMAYFF
j_gene: TRBJ1-3; abundance: -; len: 15; v_gene: TRBV14; d_gene: -; CDR3nt: TGTGCCAGCAGCCCCCCTTCAAGCTCTGGAAACACCATATATTTT; CDR3aa: CASSPPSSSGNTIYF
j_gene: TRBJ1-1; abundance: -; len: 15; v_gene: TRBV5-1; d_gene: -; CDR3nt: TGCGCCAGCAGCTTGGGACAGACGGCGAACACTGAAGCTTTCTTT; CDR3aa: CASSLGQTANTEAFF
j_gene: TRBJ2-1; abundance: -; len: 15; v_gene: TRBV5-1; d_gene: TRBD1; CDR3nt: TGCGCCAGCAGCTTGGGGGGACAGGGAGGCAATGAGCAGTTCTTC; CDR3aa: CASSLGGQGGNEQFF
j_gene: TRBJ2-1; abundance: -; len: 14; v_gene: TRBV27; d_gene: TRBD1; CDR3nt: TGTGCCAGCAGGCACGACAGGGGGCTGAATGAGCAGTTCTTC; CDR3aa: CASRHDRGLNEQFF
j_gene: TRBJ1-2; abundance: -; len: 14; v_gene: TRBV7-2; d_gene: -; CDR3nt: TGTGCCAGCAGCTCGTCGACAGGAGGCTATGGCTACACCTTC; CDR3aa: CASSSSTGGYGYTF
j_gene: TRBJ1-2; abundance: -; len: 12; v_gene: TRBV6-5; d_gene: -; CDR3nt: TGTGCCAGCACGGTCGGGGCCTACGGCTACACCTTC; CDR3aa: CASTVGAYGYTF
j_gene: TRBJ1-2; abundance: -; len: 10; v_gene: TRBV20-1; d_gene: -; CDR3nt: TGCAGTGCTAGTTTCTATGGCTACACCTTC; CDR3aa: CSASFYGYTF
j_gene: TRBJ2-4; abundance: -; len: 14; v_gene: TRBV7-2; d_gene: -; CDR3nt: TGTGCCAGCAGCCCACCTAGCCACTTGGACATTCAGTACTTC; CDR3aa: CASSPPSHLDIQYF
j_gene: TRBJ1-2; abundance: -; len: 13; v_gene: TRBV27; d_gene: TRBD1; CDR3nt: TGTGCCAGCAGTTTTGGGACAGCCCGCAGCTACACCTTC; CDR3aa: CASSFGTARSYTF
j_gene: TRBJ2-7; abundance: -; len: 15; v_gene: TRBV11-3; d_gene: -; CDR3nt: TGTGCCAGCAGCTTTTCAAATTCCGACACCCTCGAGCAGTACTTC; CDR3aa: CASSFSNSDTLEQYF
j_gene: TRBJ2-1; abundance: -; len: 14; v_gene: TRBV9; d_gene: TRBD2; CDR3nt: TGTGCCAGCAGCCGCGGGGGGACCTACAATGAGCAGTTCTTC; CDR3aa: CASSRGGTYNEQFF
j_gene: TRBJ1-6; abundance: -; len: 17; v_gene: TRBV19; d_gene: -; CDR3nt: TGTGCCAGTAGTATTCACTCGGACAGCACCTATAATTCACCCCTCCACTTT; CDR3aa: CASSIHSDSTYNSPLHF
j_gene: TRBJ2-1; abundance: -; len: 12; v_gene: TRBV19; d_gene: -; CDR3nt: TGTGCCAGTAGTATAGAGGCTTCGGGGCAGTTCTTC; CDR3aa: CASSIEASGQFF
j_gene: TRBJ2-7; abundance: -; len: 13; v_gene: TRBV29-1; d_gene: -; CDR3nt: TGCAGCGTTGAAGACAGCAAAACCTACGAGCAGTACTTC; CDR3aa: CSVEDSKTYEQYF
j_gene: TRBJ2-6; abundance: -; len: 19; v_gene: TRBV7-6; d_gene: TRBD1; CDR3nt: TGTGCCAGCAGCTCACGGACAGGGACCAGCCCCTCTGGGGCCAACGTCCTGACTTTC; CDR3aa: CASSSRTGTSPSGANVLTF
j_gene: TRBJ1-6; abundance: -; len: 20; v_gene: TRBV18; d_gene: -; CDR3nt: TGTGCCAGCTCTCCCCTAGCCGGCCCCAAGCGCGGCTCCTATAATTCACCCCTCCACTTT; CDR3aa: CASSPLAGPKRGSYNSPLHF
j_gene: TRBJ1-3; abundance: -; len: 15; v_gene: TRBV6-6; d_gene: TRBD1; CDR3nt: TGTGCCAGCAGCGACAGGGGGCTCGCTGGAAACACCATATATTTT; CDR3aa: CASSDRGLAGNTIYF
j_gene: TRBJ1-6; abundance: -; len: 16; v_gene: TRBV4-1; d_gene: -; CDR3nt: TGCGCCAGCAGCCAAGTCTTGGTCAGATCTAATTCACCCCTCCACTTT; CDR3aa: CASSQVLVRSNSPLHF
j_gene: TRBJ2-3; abundance: -; len: 13; v_gene: TRBV7-2; d_gene: TRBD1; CDR3nt: TGTGCCACTGGGACAGGCGACACAGATACGCAGTATTTT; CDR3aa: CATGTGDTDTQYF
j_gene: TRBJ2-7; abundance: -; len: 11; v_gene: TRBV11-2; d_gene: -; CDR3nt: TGTGCCAGCAGCCCGCACTACGAGCAGTACTTC; CDR3aa: CASSPHYEQYF
j_gene: TRBJ1-3; abundance: -; len: 17; v_gene: TRBV27; d_gene: -; CDR3nt: TGTGCCAGCAGTTTAAGGTCCGGGGCTAACTCTGGAAACACCATATATTTT; CDR3aa: CASSLRSGANSGNTIYF